These T cell receptor beta chains were read from a single sample in a study of control samples from healthy donors and cancer patients. Sequencing was performed with immunoSEQ multiplex PCR; in TCRdb, only in-frame clones are kept and a portion is missing. The sample includes 50,000 to 75,000 clones, nearly 90% of them seen just once. Sequencing used PBMCs. The receptor source for this set is a man in his 60s with colorectal cancer. Each CDR3 is given with its conserved first and last residue. The D gene is left open where the match is weak. Part of the rows lack a size; the others show once, few, many or a class for expanded clones.

d_call	v_call	clone_size	j_call	cdr3_nt	cdr3_aa
NA	TRBV7-8	NA	TRBJ1-1	TGTGCCAGCAGCGGCCCGGGACTGGGATTAGAAGCTTTCTTT	CASSGPGLGLEAFF
TRBD1	TRBV5-1	NA	TRBJ1-2	TGCGCCAGCAGCATCCGACAGGGTTCCTTATATGGCTACACCTTC	CASSIRQGSLYGYTF
NA	TRBV2	NA	TRBJ1-1	TGTGCCAGCGGTAGACGGGAGAACACTGAAGCTTTCTTT	CASGRRENTEAFF
NA	TRBV6-1	NA	TRBJ2-7	TGTGCCAGCAGGTGGGGAGCCTCCTACGAGCAGTACTTC	CASRWGASYEQYF
TRBD2	TRBV4-2	NA	TRBJ2-2	TGTGCCAGCAGCCAAGAACCAGCGGGGGGCTCCGGGGAGCTGTTTTTT	CASSQEPAGGSGELFF
NA	TRBV7-8	NA	TRBJ1-4	TGTGCCAGCAGCCCCCGGGCGGGGGCGAGGAATGAAAAACTGTTTTTT	CASSPRAGARNEKLFF
NA	TRBV7-3	NA	TRBJ2-1	TGTGCCAGCAGCTCCCAGGCCCGGACTAAGGAGCAGTTCTTC	CASSSQARTKEQFF
TRBD1	TRBV3-1/TRBV3-2	once	TRBJ1-1	TGTGCCAGCAGCCAACCCAGGGGGCGCGCTGAAGCTTTCTTT	CASSQPRGRAEAFF
TRBD2	TRBV30	NA	TRBJ2-7	TGTGCCTGGTCCACTAGCGGGGGGGCGAGAGAGCAGTACTTC	CAWSTSGGAREQYF
NA	TRBV10-3	NA	TRBJ2-5	TGTGCCATCAGTGAGGGGACAAGGGGGACCCAGTACTTC	CAISEGTRGTQYF
NA	TRBV7-2	NA	TRBJ2-7	TGTGCCAGCAGCTTCAACAGCCGCTACGAGCAGTACTTC	CASSFNSRYEQYF
NA	TRBV6-2/TRBV6-3	NA	TRBJ2-5	TGTGCCAGCAGTCGGACGGCCGCTGAGACCCAGTACTTC	CASSRTAAETQYF
TRBD1	TRBV9	NA	TRBJ2-7	TGTGCCAGCAGCGTAGGCCCCGGGGACAGGGACTACGAGCAGTACTTC	CASSVGPGDRDYEQYF
NA	TRBV7-8	NA	TRBJ2-7	TGTGCCAGCAGCTTTTCAGCCCAAAACTACGAGCAGTACTTC	CASSFSAQNYEQYF
NA	TRBV27	NA	TRBJ2-7	TGTGCCAGCAGCGTGGGGGGAATAGGGCCCTACGAGCAGTACTTC	CASSVGGIGPYEQYF
NA	TRBV5-1	few	TRBJ2-7	TGCGCCAGCAGCTTGGTGGTCAGCCCCTACGAGCAGTACTTC	CASSLVVSPYEQYF
NA	TRBV6-5	NA	TRBJ2-3	TGTGCCAGCAGTTACTTCCCAGACACCAACCACCTGTATTTT	CASSYFPDTNHLYF
NA	TRBV7-9	NA	TRBJ1-1	TGTGCCAGCAGCTTACTTGGAGGTATGAACACTGAAGCTTTCTTT	CASSLLGGMNTEAFF
NA	TRBV19	NA	TRBJ1-3	TGTGCCAGTAGTATAGAGGGTTTTGGAAACACCATATATTTT	CASSIEGFGNTIYF
NA	TRBV7-2	NA	TRBJ1-2	TGTGCCAGCAGCCCCCGTCGGTATGGCTACACCTTC	CASSPRRYGYTF
TRBD1	TRBV7-3	NA	TRBJ2-7	TGTGCCAGCAGCTTAAGCCCAGGGGGCCGGGGCGAGCAGTACTTC	CASSLSPGGRGEQYF
TRBD2	TRBV12-3/TRBV12-4	NA	TRBJ2-7	TGTGCCAGCAGTTTTTCAGGGAGGGCCGAGCAGTACTTC	CASSFSGRAEQYF
NA	TRBV19	NA	TRBJ2-7	TGTGCCAGTAGTATATGGCAGGGTGGAACCTACGAGCAGTACTTC	CASSIWQGGTYEQYF
NA	TRBV15	NA	TRBJ1-1	TGTGCCACCAGCAGAGGGCCGTGGGGCGCGGACACTGAAGCTTTCTTT	CATSRGPWGADTEAFF
NA	TRBV9	NA	TRBJ1-2	TGTGCCAGCAGCCGAGACCCGGACGGTAACTATGGCTACACCTTC	CASSRDPDGNYGYTF
TRBD1	TRBV2	NA	TRBJ1-1	TGTGCCAGCACTCCCGACAGGGCGGGCCTTCCTACTGAAGCTTTCTTT	CASTPDRAGLPTEAFF
NA	TRBV11-2	NA	TRBJ1-5	TGTGCCAGCAGCTTAGCCCCACAAAGCAATCAGCCCCAGCATTTT	CASSLAPQSNQPQHF
TRBD1	TRBV4-1	NA	TRBJ1-2	TGCGCCAGCAGCCAGGACAGGGCTTGGGATGGCTACACCTTC	CASSQDRAWDGYTF
NA	TRBV6-1	NA	TRBJ2-5	TGTGCCAGCAGTGAACGAGGTTTAGGGTCGGGTGGGCAAGAGACCCAGTACTTC	CASSERGLGSGGQETQYF
TRBD1	TRBV15	NA	TRBJ1-1	TGTGCCACCAGCACAAAGACAGGGGCCGAAGCTTTCTTT	CATSTKTGAEAFF
NA	TRBV19	NA	TRBJ1-6	TGTGCCAGTAGTATAGGGGGTGCGGAGGGCCCTAATTCACCCCTCCACTTT	CASSIGGAEGPNSPLHF